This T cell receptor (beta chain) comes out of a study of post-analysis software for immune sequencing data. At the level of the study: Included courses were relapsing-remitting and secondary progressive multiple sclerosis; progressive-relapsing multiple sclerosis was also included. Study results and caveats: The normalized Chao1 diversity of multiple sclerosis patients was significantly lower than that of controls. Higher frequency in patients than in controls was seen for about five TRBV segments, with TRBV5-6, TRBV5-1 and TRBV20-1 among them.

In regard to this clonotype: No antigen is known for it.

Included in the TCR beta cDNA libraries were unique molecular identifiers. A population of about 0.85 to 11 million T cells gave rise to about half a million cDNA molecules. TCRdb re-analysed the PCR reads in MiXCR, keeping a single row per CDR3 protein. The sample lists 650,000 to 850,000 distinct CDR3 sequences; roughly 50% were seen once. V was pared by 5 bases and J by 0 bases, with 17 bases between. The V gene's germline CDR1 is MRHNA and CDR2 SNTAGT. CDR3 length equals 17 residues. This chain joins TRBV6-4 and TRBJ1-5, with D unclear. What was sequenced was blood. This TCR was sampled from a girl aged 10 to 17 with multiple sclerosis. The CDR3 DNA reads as TGTGCCAGCAGTTACAATCGGGGTGGTTATAGCAATCAGCCCCAGCATTTT. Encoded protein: CASSYNRGGYSNQPQHF.